This T cell receptor (beta chain) was sequenced for a study of T cell responses to AZD1222 COVID-19 vaccine. Study-wide points: Of the AZD1222 recipients, only 5 to 7 were seropositive at baseline. Most donors were white British and more were female, and clonal diversity was possibly underestimated.

Per germline, CDR1 SGHAT and CDR2 FQNNGV. V shed 2 bases and J shed 1 base, with 12 bases lying between them. The CDR3 has 15 residues. Method: immunoSEQ multiplex PCR; TCRdb's copy keeps in-frame clones and lacks some. The sample records some 190,000 clones, 80% to 95% being singletons. As concerns this clone: Its target is not known.

The sequencing here drew on peripheral blood, taken 28 days after the second AZD1222 dose. The clonotype comes from an adult who received the AZD1222 COVID-19 vaccine. This rearrangement joins TRBV11-2 to TRBJ2-7, with a weak D call TRBD2 (6 bases). The CDR3 loop is CASSLSPSASYEQYF. Written as DNA, the CDR3 is TGTGCCAGCAGCTTAAGCCCTAGCGCTTCCTACGAGCAGTACTTC.